These 32 T cell receptor beta chains share one sample of origin, sequenced in a study of blood T cell repertoires in COVID-19. The repertoire was sequenced with immunoSEQ multiplex PCR; TCRdb's copy has only in-frame clones and lacks some. The repertoire consists of around 100,000 clones, with roughly 90% occurring once and the leading ten covering over 15%. The sequenced sample consisted of peripheral blood. Every receptor here comes from a woman aged 80 or older in a cohort sampled during active COVID-19.

V and J are TRBV19 and TRBJ2-7; 8 positions match TRBD1. J lost 2 bases, V lost 4 bases, and 7 bases had no gene match. Germline CDR1 reads LNHDA; CDR2 reads SQIVND (reference sequence). The CDR3 extends over 15 amino acids. CDR3 DNA: TGTGCCAGTAGTAAAGGGCAGGGGGCTACCTACGAGCAGTACTTC. The encoded protein is CASSKGQGATYEQYF.

CDR3 amino acids: CASSPTGSDYGYTF. The CDR3 DNA reads as TGTGCCAGCAGCCCGACGGGGTCGGACTATGGCTACACCTTC. The chain is built from TRBV3-1 (or the pseudogene TRBV3-2) and TRBJ1-2; no reliable D call. This CDR3 is 14 amino acids long. The V gene lost 4 bases and the J gene lost 3 bases, with 12 bases spanning the gap. CDR1 LGHDT and CDR2 YNNKEL come from the germline V gene (reference sequence).

The chain recombines TRBV18 with TRBJ1-6; a weak D match, TRBD1 (6 bases). The CDR3 contains 14 residues. Trimming cost V 3 bases and J 9 bases, with 12 bases left between them. The germline V gene has CDR1 KGHSH and CDR2 LQKENI. In nucleotides, the CDR3 is TGTGCCAGCTCACCTGAACAGGGTAGTTCACCCCTCCACTTT. Amino acids: CASSPEQGSSPLHF.

The chain employs TRBV6-2 or TRBV6-3 and TRBJ2-1; D might be TRBD1 (6 bases). The CDR3 is made up of 13 amino acids. CDR1 and CDR2 (germline): MNHEY, SVGEGT. With 2 bases removed from V and 10 bases from J, the gap between germline ends came to 12 bases. The CDR3 DNA is TGTGCCAGCAGTTACGGACAGCAGGGCGAGCAGTTCTTC. Its translation: CASSYGQQGEQFF.

The DNA of the CDR3 is TGTGCCAGCGGTAGATACGAGCAGTACTTC. Protein: CASGRYEQYF. V and J are TRBV5-6 and TRBJ2-7; no clear D gene. Germline loops: CDR1 SGHDT, CDR2 YYEEEE. CDR3 length equals 10 residues. Trimming removed 7 bases from V and 4 bases from J, with 6 bases in between.

The gene calls are TRBV29-1 and TRBJ1-2; possible D gene TRBD1, 6 bases. CDR3 length: 13 amino acids. The germline V gene has CDR1 SQVTM and CDR2 ANQGSEA. The V end lost 1 base, the J end lost 8 bases, and 14 bases lay between the germline ends. CDR3 sequence reads: CSVEGRGARGYTF. CDR3 bases: TGCAGCGTTGAAGGGCGGGGGGCGCGGGGCTACACCTTC.

The rearrangement joins TRBV5-1 to TRBJ2-3, with TRBD1 as a possible D gene (6 bases). The CDR3 is made up of 14 amino acids. Germline V CDR1 and CDR2: SGHRS, YFSETQ. Trimming removed 7 bases from V and 2 bases from J, with 14 bases in between. Here the CDR3 reads CASSQGQTTDTQYF. The CDR3 DNA reads TGCGCCAGCTCCCAAGGACAGACCACAGATACGCAGTATTTT.

CDR3 in amino acids: CAWSAAIQVNQPQHF. CDR3 sequence (DNA): TGTGCCTGGAGTGCAGCGATACAAGTCAATCAGCCCCAGCATTTT. This sequence joins TRBV30 and TRBJ1-5; no clear D gene. CDR3 size: 15 residues. The V gene lost 1 base and the J gene lost 3 bases, with 13 bases spanning the gap. Germline V gives CDR1 GTSNPN, CDR2 SVGIG (reference sequence).

This chain links TRBV2 with TRBJ2-1; 8 bases match TRBD1. Trimming at V came to 7 bases and at J to 0 bases, leaving 5 bases not matched to a gene. CDR1 SNHLY and CDR2 FYNNEI come from the germline V gene. This CDR3 region has 15 residues. CDR3 sequence reads: CASIGGQGSYNEQFF. CDR3 in DNA: TGTGCCAGCATTGGAGGACAGGGCTCCTACAATGAGCAGTTCTTC.

The rearrangement joins TRBV18 to TRBJ1-2; the match to TRBD1 covers 8 bases. The germline V gene has CDR1 KGHSH and CDR2 LQKENI. V lost 6 bases and J lost 3; bases outside the gene matches: 15. The CDR3 has 17 amino acids. CDR3 nucleotides: TGTGCCAGCTCGCCAGGGACTCGACAGGGGAGGGACTATGGCTACACCTTC. Its translation: CASSPGTRQGRDYGYTF.

This clone has a single count. The chain joins TRBV9 to TRBJ2-1, with 8 bases aligning to TRBD2. This CDR3 comprises 16 residues. After removal of 3 bases from V and 4 bases from J, the junction contained 9 bases not matched to a gene. CDR1 and CDR2 from the germline V gene are SGDLS and YYNGEE. The chain's CDR3 is CASSASGGGPYNEQFF. In DNA, the CDR3 is TGTGCCAGCAGCGCCTCCGGGGGGGGCCCATACAATGAGCAGTTCTTC.

The chain recombines TRBV3-1 (or the pseudogene TRBV3-2) with TRBJ2-5, with 8 positions matching TRBD2. CDR3 length: 13 amino acids. J was trimmed by 10 bases and V by 4 bases; bases with no gene match: 8. The germline CDR1 and CDR2 sequences are LGHDT and YNNKEL (reference sequence). This CDR3 reads CASSPGRAGGQYF. CDR3 nucleotides: TGTGCCAGCAGCCCCGGTCGGGCGGGAGGCCAGTACTTC.

The chain has TRBV25-1 and TRBJ2-5; 8 bases fit TRBD2. The CDR3 runs to 15 residues. Germline V gene lookup returns CDR1 MGHDK and CDR2 SYGVNS. J was trimmed by 5 bases and V by 6 bases; bases with no gene match: 11. The CDR3 region has the DNA TGTGCCAGCAGCCAACGATCGGGACTAGAGGAGACCCAGTACTTC. It specifies CASSQRSGLEETQYF.

V is TRBV2 and J is TRBJ1-2; tentative D call: TRBD1 (5 bases). The germline CDR1 and CDR2 sequences are SNHLY and FYNNEI. The CDR3 has 13 amino acids. The V and J ends lost 4 bases and 4 bases respectively, with 10 bases between them. The CDR3: CASSGQRVYGYTF. The CDR3 nucleotides are TGTGCCAGCAGTGGACAGCGAGTCTATGGCTACACCTTC.

This clone was seen only once. In DNA, the CDR3 is TGTGCCAGCAGTGAGGAGTTTGGCCTCCAGCAGTACTTC. The encoded protein is CASSEEFGLQQYF. The V call is TRBV6-1, the J call TRBJ2-7, with D hard to call. Germline assignment: CDR1 MNHNS and CDR2 SASEGT. V was pared by 3 bases and J by 8 bases, with 14 bases between. The CDR3 totals 13 residues.

The chain joins TRBV11-2 to TRBJ1-1; 9 bases match TRBD1. Trimming removed 8 bases from V and 4 bases from J; junction bases left unmatched: 5. CDR3 length equals 13 residues. Germline values: CDR1 SGHAT, CDR2 FQNNGV. CDR3 bases: TGTGCCAGCGGATCGACAGGGGGCACTGAAGCTTTCTTT. Translating gives CASGSTGGTEAFF.

The DNA of the CDR3 is TGTGCCAGCAGAAACCCGGCGTCCGGGGCTGAAGCTTTCTTT. This gives the protein CASRNPASGAEAFF. The genes are TRBV28 and TRBJ1-1; D uncertain. V lost 6 bases, J lost 6 bases, and 17 bases lay in between. CDR3 size: 14 residues. Germline V gene data show CDR1 as MDHEN and CDR2 as SYDVKM.

V gene TRBV5-4 combines with J gene TRBJ2-3, with a weak D call TRBD2 (6 bases). The CDR3 length is 14 residues. Germline V gives CDR1 SGHNT, CDR2 YYREEE (reference sequence). Trimming cost V 7 bases and J 1 base, with 13 bases left between them. The CDR3 loop reads CASGRESGTDTQYF. DNA of the CDR3: TGTGCCAGCGGCCGGGAGAGTGGCACAGATACGCAGTATTTT.

The rearrangement uses TRBV24-1 and TRBJ2-3; 9 bases align to TRBD1. With 5 bases clipped from V and 1 base from J, the junction kept 9 bases outside the gene matches. Germline CDR1 is KGHDR and CDR2 is SFDVKD. The CDR3 has 17 residues. CDR3 bases: TGTGCCACCAGTGGTCCTCACCGGGACAGGGGCACAGATACGCAGTATTTT. Its translation is CATSGPHRDRGTDTQYF.

The CDR3 sequence: CASSLAGQGDGYTF. Here the CDR3 DNA reads TGTGCCAGCAGCTTAGCGGGACAGGGTGATGGCTACACCTTC. The chain joins TRBV11-2 to TRBJ1-2; 9 bases fit TRBD1. The CDR3 loop spans 14 amino acids. CDR1 and CDR2 (germline): SGHAT, FQNNGV. Trimming at V came to 1 base and at J to 6 bases, leaving 3 bases not matched to a gene.

The CDR3 DNA is TGTGCCAGCAGCCCAGGACAGGGGGTTTACTACACCTTC. It specifies CASSPGQGVYYTF. This sequence joins TRBV7-8 and TRBJ1-2; 10 nucleotides match TRBD1. Germline V gene data show CDR1 as SGHVS and CDR2 as FQNEAQ. The CDR3 is 13 residues long. V shed 5 bases, J shed 10 bases, and the junction held 7 bases outside the gene matches.

The chain joins TRBV5-8 to TRBJ2-7; 8 bases match TRBD2. The V gene's germline CDR1 is SGHTS and CDR2 YDEGEE. CDR3 length: 15 residues. V was clipped by 1 base and J by 0 bases; unmatched bases: 3. CDR3 nucleotides: TGTGCCAGCAGCTTGTGGCGGGGGGTCTCCTACGAGCAGTACTTC. Translation: CASSLWRGVSYEQYF. Full variable domain (outside the CDR3, taken from reference TRBV5-8 and TRBJ2-7): EAGVTQSPTHLIKTRGQQATLRCSPISGHTSVYWYQQALGLGLQFLLWYDEGEERNRGNFPPRFSGRQFPNYSSELNVNALELEDSALYLCASSLWRGVSYEQYFGPGTRLTVT.

The V call is TRBV2, the J call TRBJ2-1, with 13 bases aligning to TRBD2. V trimming: 7 bases; J trimming: 0 bases; junction bases outside the gene matches: 9. This CDR3 is built from 18 residues. The germline V gene has CDR1 SNHLY and CDR2 FYNNEI. The DNA of the CDR3 is TGTGCCAGCATGGGACTAGCGGGGTTTCGCAGCTCCTACAATGAGCAGTTCTTC. Its protein is CASMGLAGFRSSYNEQFF.

The CDR3 sequence is CASSIATSGTYSYEQYF. The CDR3 nucleotides read TGTGCCAGTAGTATAGCCACTAGCGGGACCTACTCCTACGAGCAGTACTTC. The chain has TRBV19 and TRBJ2-7; 10 bases are a match to TRBD2. Germline-derived CDR1 and CDR2 are LNHDA and SQIVND (reference sequence). V lost 1 base and J lost 0; bases outside the gene matches: 6. The length of the CDR3 is 17 residues.

V and J are TRBV5-1 and TRBJ1-2, with 8 bases fitting TRBD1. Per the germline V gene, CDR1 is SGHRS and CDR2 is YFSETQ. The CDR3 loop spans 15 amino acids. V was pared by 3 bases and J by 8 bases, with 12 bases of the junction left unmatched. This chain's CDR3 is CASSSAGQDGRGYTF. The DNA for the CDR3 is TGCGCCAGCAGCTCGGCGGGACAGGATGGCAGGGGCTACACCTTC.

V and J are TRBV18 and TRBJ1-4, with D possibly TRBD1 on 5 matching bases. V gave up 2 bases and J gave up 7 bases, with 20 bases separating them. CDR3 length: 17 amino acids. Germline-derived CDR1 and CDR2 are KGHSH and LQKENI. CDR3 DNA: TGTGCCAGCTCACCAGCGGTTCAGGGACTACGGGGTGAAAAACTGTTTTTT. Protein product: CASSPAVQGLRGEKLFF.

The CDR3, as DNA: TGTGCCAGCGGCCTTCGGGGCTCCTACGAGCAGTACTTC. Residues: CASGLRGSYEQYF. This rearrangement joins TRBV27 to TRBJ2-7; possible D gene TRBD2, 5 bases. V lost 8 bases and J lost 0, with 11 bases in between. The CDR3 runs to 13 residues. Germline values: CDR1 MNHEY, CDR2 SMNVEV (reference sequence).

The chain has TRBV3-1 (or the pseudogene TRBV3-2) and TRBJ1-3, with D unresolved. Trimming shortened V by 4 bases and J by 0 bases, and 10 bases separated the two germline ends. Germline V lookup: CDR1 LGHDT, CDR2 YNNKEL (reference sequence). The CDR3 has 15 amino acids. This CDR3 is CASSPRRSSGNTIYF. The CDR3 coding sequence is TGTGCCAGCAGCCCCCGACGGAGCTCTGGAAACACCATATATTTT.

This clone is a singleton in its sample. The chain links TRBV6-5 to TRBJ2-3; possible D gene TRBD1, 6 bases. V gave up 10 bases and J gave up 6 bases, with 20 bases separating them. This CDR3 is built from 14 residues. The germline V gene encodes CDR1 MNHEY and CDR2 SVGAGI. DNA of the CDR3: TGTGCCACCGCACACAGGGTTGTCATGGATACGCAGTATTTT. Encoded protein: CATAHRVVMDTQYF.

The chain recombines TRBV19 with TRBJ2-4; 7 nucleotides line up with TRBD2. The CDR3 is made up of 16 amino acids. The junction had 3 bases not matched to a gene; V was cut back by 1 base and J by 0 bases. Germline loops: CDR1 LNHDA, CDR2 SQIVND (reference sequence). CDR3 in DNA: TGTGCCAGTAGTATAGGGACTAGAGTAGCCAAAAACATTCAGTACTTC. Protein product: CASSIGTRVAKNIQYF.

This chain connects TRBV19 to TRBJ2-1; 7 bases align to TRBD2. V lost 8 bases, J lost 2 bases, and 3 bases stayed unmatched. The CDR3 is made up of 13 amino acids. The V gene's germline CDR1 is LNHDA and CDR2 SQIVND (reference sequence). CDR3 sequence reads: CASGGSTYNEQFF. CDR3 sequence (DNA): TGTGCCAGTGGCGGGAGTACCTACAATGAGCAGTTCTTC.

The chain couples TRBV6-4 to TRBJ2-5, with D possibly matching TRBD2 (7 bases). The CDR3 sequence is 13 residues long. Germline V gene sequence: CDR1 MRHNA, CDR2 SNTAGT. Trimming took 8 bases from V and 5 from J, leaving 15 bases between them. This chain's CDR3 is CASGPGGVETQYF. For the CDR3, the DNA is TGTGCCAGCGGGCCGGGGGGCGTGGAGACCCAGTACTTC.